The T cell receptor (beta chain) under discussion was sequenced for a study of blood T cells in healthy people across ages. Study results and limitations: Greater diversity and more naive CD4+ cells were seen in long-lived donors than in aged donors. TCR beta diversity, measured per million T cells, fell in a roughly linear way with age.

A sample-barcoded 5' primer and a J-beta primer mix were used in a second PCR of roughly 7 to 11 cycles. TCRdb fed the 5' RACE reads into MiXCR, producing one record per CDR3 protein. The data hold about 500,000 distinct CDR3 sequences, with 24% observed a single time. The CDR3 covers 17 residues. The V segment lost 5 bases and the J segment 2 bases; nucleotides outside the gene matches: 5. Germline V gene lookup returns CDR1 SGHTA and CDR2 FQGNSA. Per individual sample, total RNA of at least 6 micrograms was extracted. This clonotype showed up just a few times. Its antigen is not known. This same sample was also taken into another study, of T cells of mothers and their children.

The J gene is TRBJ2-6, the V gene TRBV7-2; TRBD1 matches at 11 bases. This sequence was found in a boy younger than 18 in good health. The sequencing sample was made of blood. DNA of the CDR3: TGTGCCAGCAGCCTAGGACAGGGGGCGGCTGGGGCCAACGTCCTGACTTTC. It is translated as CASSLGQGAAGANVLTF.